The 8 T cell receptor beta chains presented below share a single source sample, sequenced in a study of T cell repertoires in ileal Crohn's disease. The assay was immunoSEQ multiplex PCR, and TCRdb's table has in-frame clones only and misses some. The repertoire has tens of thousands of clones, around four fifths of them found once; the top ten carry around a fifth. Sequenced sample: ileal tissue. The receptors were gathered from an adult with Crohn's disease.

The V call is TRBV19, the J call TRBJ2-5, with a possible D match to TRBD1 (5 bases). The V end was cut by 4 bases, the J end by 0 bases, with 9 bases between. Germline V CDR1 and CDR2: LNHDA, SQIVND (reference sequence). This CDR3 comprises 14 residues. The CDR3 DNA sequence: TGTGCCAGTAGTAAGTCAGGGCACCAAGAGACCCAGTACTTC. Protein sequence: CASSKSGHQETQYF. The full variable domain, with the rest looked up from reference TRBV19 and TRBJ2-5, is DGGITQSPKYLFRKEGQNVTLSCEQNLNHDAMYWYRQDPGQGLRLIYYSQIVNDFQKGDIAEGYSVSREKKESFPLTVTSAQKNPTAFYLCASSKSGHQETQYFGPGTRLLVL.

In its sample, this clone was seen a few times. The chain joins TRBV7-2 to TRBJ2-5; TRBD1 agrees at 8 bases. The end of the DNA is better explained by TRBJ2-7, so the J call may be wrong. The CDR3 has 14 amino acids. Germline assignment: CDR1 SGHTA and CDR2 FQGNSA. DNA of the CDR3: TGTGCCAGCAGCCCCCAGACAGGGGCCTACGAGCAGTACTTC. It codes for CASSPQTGAYEQYF.

This sequence joins TRBV5-6 and TRBJ2-5, with D possibly matching TRBD2 (6 bases). The CDR3 sequence is 14 residues long. Germline CDR1 reads SGHDT; CDR2 reads YYEEEE. Trimming took 2 bases from V and 5 from J, leaving 13 bases between them. The chain's CDR3 is CASSLPTSQETQYF. DNA for the CDR3: TGTGCCAGCAGCTTACCGACTAGTCAGGAGACCCAGTACTTC.

The chain has TRBV6-6 and TRBJ1-5, with D tentatively TRBD1 (6 bases). Per the germline V gene, CDR1 is MNHNY and CDR2 is SVGAGI (reference sequence). Trimming cost V 6 bases and J 5 bases, with 17 bases left between them. The CDR3 totals 15 residues. The CDR3 loop is CASRFGQLGDQPQHF. CDR3 in DNA: TGTGCCAGCAGATTCGGACAGTTGGGAGATCAGCCCCAGCATTTT.

The V gene is TRBV7-6, the J gene TRBJ2-7; D perhaps matches TRBD1 (5 bases). Germline lookup yields CDR1 SGHVS and CDR2 FNYEAQ. The CDR3 is made up of 16 amino acids. The ends were cut back, 2 bases at V and 3 bases at J, with 17 bases in the middle. The CDR3 nucleotides are TGTGCCAGCAGCTTAACTCCTCCAGGGTCTCACTACGAGCAGTACTTC. Translated: CASSLTPPGSHYEQYF.

The chain uses TRBV10-3 and TRBJ1-2; 8 nucleotides match TRBD1. The V segment lost 6 bases and the J segment 6 bases; nucleotides outside the gene matches: 6. Germline CDR1 reads ENHRY; CDR2 reads SYGVKD. CDR3 length equals 13 residues. The CDR3 nucleotides read TGTGCCATCAGCGTAACAGGGGGAGATGGCTACACCTTC. Encoded protein: CAISVTGGDGYTF.

The V and J genes are TRBV6-1 and TRBJ1-1; tentative D call: TRBD1 (6 bases). The CDR3 has 15 residues. Germline V gene sequence: CDR1 MNHNS, CDR2 SASEGT. Trimming took 6 bases from V and 5 from J, leaving 19 bases between them. CDR3 in DNA: TGTGCCAGCAGACATAAAACAGGGAGCAGAACTGAAGCTTTCTTT. Amino acid sequence: CASRHKTGSRTEAFF.

The V call is TRBV6-1, the J call TRBJ2-2; 13 bases agree with TRBD2. Per germline, CDR1 MNHNS and CDR2 SASEGT. The CDR3 runs to 15 residues. The V gene end was trimmed by 4 bases and the J gene end by 7 bases; junction bases not matched to a gene: 3. CDR3 amino acids: CASSGLAGGGGELFF. The CDR3 DNA sequence: TGTGCCAGCAGTGGACTAGCGGGAGGAGGCGGGGAGCTGTTTTTT.